These 16 T cell receptor beta chains came from one sample sequenced in a study of Ad26.COV2.S vaccination and SARS-CoV-2 variants. Sequenced by immunoSEQ multiplex PCR; TCRdb stores in-frame clones only, minus some. The table has approximately 420,000 clones, roughly 90% seen once. Regarding treatment: some 20 received Ad26.COV2.S at low or high dose, single or two shots; five or six received placebo; per-sample allocation not given. Each sample was drawn 63 days after the first injection (of vaccine or placebo). This specimen was peripheral blood, taken in a trial of Ad26.COV2.S vaccine versus placebo. The origin of the receptors is a person between 18 and 60 years old who received the Ad26.COV2.S COVID-19 vaccine or a placebo.

The gene calls are TRBV7-8 and TRBJ2-1, with 9 bases matching TRBD1. The CDR3 is 18 residues long. Germline V lookup: CDR1 SGHVS, CDR2 FQNEAQ. Unmatched junction bases numbered 10, after V lost 4 bases and J lost 0 bases. The DNA for the CDR3 is TGTGCCAGCAGCTCGTGGACAGGGGCTTATAACTCCTACAATGAGCAGTTCTTC. Its protein is CASSSWTGAYNSYNEQFF.

The chain has TRBV13 and TRBJ2-1, with D perhaps matching TRBD1 or TRBD2 (5 bases each). CDR1 and CDR2 from the germline V gene are PRHDT and FYEKMQ (reference sequence). V lost 4 bases, J lost 3 bases, and 10 bases lay in between. The CDR3 is 14 residues long. In nucleotides, the CDR3 is TGTGCCAGCAGCTCCAGGGACGGCTACAATGAGCAGTTCTTC. Amino acids: CASSSRDGYNEQFF.

The V gene is TRBV4-3, the J gene TRBJ2-5; 9 bases are a match to TRBD2. The CDR3 totals 17 residues. The germline CDR1 and CDR2 sequences are LGHNA and YSLEER. V lost 2 bases to trimming and J lost 5 bases; unmatched junction nucleotides: 12. CDR3 DNA: TGCGCCAGCAGCCAAACCAGACTAGCGGCCTCGGCGGAGACCCAGTACTTC. This translates into CASSQTRLAASAETQYF.

The chain carries TRBV6-6 and TRBJ1-1; D remains unclear. The length of the CDR3 is 16 residues. The germline V gene has CDR1 MNHNY and CDR2 SVGAGI (reference sequence). Trimming stripped 0 bases from V and 3 bases from J, with 14 bases between. This CDR3 is CASSYSITVVYTEAFF. CDR3 nucleotides: TGTGCCAGCAGTTACTCGATAACAGTAGTGTACACTGAAGCTTTCTTT.

This chain uses TRBV30 with TRBJ2-5; possibly TRBD1 or TRBD2 for D (5 bases each). V was pared by 2 bases and J by 5 bases, with 18 bases between. The germline V gene has CDR1 GTSNPN and CDR2 SVGIG (reference sequence). The CDR3 covers 15 residues. CDR3 loop: CAWSIGTRGGETQYF. DNA for the CDR3: TGTGCCTGGAGTATAGGGACCCGAGGAGGTGAGACCCAGTACTTC.

The J gene is TRBJ2-3, the V gene TRBV6-5; D is perhaps TRBD1 (6 bases). V lost 6 bases and J 7 bases, leaving 20 bases between the germline ends. The length of the CDR3 is 15 residues. Germline V gene data show CDR1 as MNHEY and CDR2 as SVGAGI. CDR3 protein: CASSAHRDTLNTQYF. CDR3 nucleotides: TGTGCCAGCAGCGCGCACCGGGACACCCTCAATACGCAGTATTTT.

This chain uses TRBV9 with TRBJ2-1; D is unresolved. CDR1 and CDR2 (germline): SGDLS, YYNGEE. Between the trimmed V and J ends, which lost 4 bases and 0 bases, there was a span of 14 bases. The CDR3 runs 16 residues. The CDR3 DNA reads TGTGCCAGCAGCTCCCCTATTGAGAGCTCCTACAATGAGCAGTTCTTC. This codes for CASSSPIESSYNEQFF.

This rearrangement joins TRBV7-2 to TRBJ2-5; a possible D gene is TRBD1 (6 bases). CDR1 and CDR2 from the germline V gene are SGHTA and FQGNSA. V dropped 2 bases and J dropped 6 bases, with 16 bases sitting between them. This CDR3 is built from 15 residues. This CDR3 reads CASSLIVSRGKTQYF. DNA for the CDR3: TGTGCCAGCAGCTTAATCGTTTCTAGGGGGAAGACCCAGTACTTC.

This clone was counted between two and nine times. The chain is built from TRBV27 and TRBJ2-7; 11 bases align to TRBD2. The junction had 11 bases not matched to a gene; V was cut back by 6 bases and J by 1 base. The CDR3 sequence is 17 residues long. CDR1 MNHEY and CDR2 SMNVEV come from the germline V gene (reference sequence). CDR3 sequence (DNA): TGTGCCAGCAGATCACACTTCACTAGCGGGGGATCCTACGAGCAGTACTTC. It codes for CASRSHFTSGGSYEQYF.

The chain couples TRBV5-1 to TRBJ2-7; the D is unclear. The CDR3 consists of 14 residues. V was clipped by 0 bases and J by 2 bases, with 9 bases between them. The germline V gene encodes CDR1 SGHRS and CDR2 YFSETQ. In DNA, the CDR3 is TGCGCCAGCAGCTTGGGCAGTCGACCCTACGAGCAGTACTTC. Translated, it gives CASSLGSRPYEQYF.

V and J are TRBV29-1 and TRBJ2-2; unclear D gene. Trimming took 4 bases from V and 7 from J, leaving 7 bases between them. The CDR3 has 11 amino acids. Looked up from germline, CDR1 is SQVTM and CDR2 is ANQGSEA. CDR3 loop: CSVAQDGELFF. CDR3 sequence (DNA): TGCAGCGTTGCCCAGGACGGGGAGCTGTTTTTT.

The V call is TRBV4-1, the J call TRBJ2-7; 13 nucleotides align to TRBD2. J gave up 0 bases and V 4 bases, and 9 bases lay outside the gene matches. From germline, CDR1 is MGHRA and CDR2 YSYEKL. The CDR3 runs to 18 residues. CDR3: CASSPGGLAGFYSYEQYF. Written as DNA, the CDR3 is TGCGCCAGCAGCCCAGGGGGACTAGCGGGGTTCTACTCCTACGAGCAGTACTTC.

For this clone: The sample contains more than one DNA sequence encoding this CDR3. The chain links TRBV7-2 to TRBJ2-7; the D is unclear. The CDR3 totals 14 residues. V shed 1 base and J shed 1 base, with 8 bases lying between them. Germline V gene data show CDR1 as SGHTA and CDR2 as FQGNSA. CDR3 protein: CASSLVPESYEQYF. CDR3 sequence (DNA): TGTGCCAGCAGCTTAGTCCCAGAATCCTACGAGCAGTACTTC.

This clone has just a few counts. CDR3 nucleotides: TGTGCCAGCCTAAGGGGCCTAGAAGAGACCCAGTACTTC. This sequence encodes CASLRGLEETQYF. The chain carries TRBV6-5 and TRBJ2-5; maybe TRBD1 (5 bases). The CDR3 is made up of 13 amino acids. Germline loops: CDR1 MNHEY, CDR2 SVGAGI. With 8 bases removed from V and 3 bases from J, the gap between germline ends came to 13 bases.

The V call is TRBV13, the J call TRBJ1-4; D may be TRBD1 (6 bases). In germline, CDR1 is PRHDT, CDR2 FYEKMQ (reference sequence). CDR3 length: 14 amino acids. Between the trimmed V and J ends, which lost 6 bases and 8 bases, there was a span of 16 bases. The CDR3 loop reads CASSEGVRKEKLFF. CDR3 bases: TGTGCCAGCAGTGAGGGGGTTAGAAAAGAAAAACTGTTTTTT. Supplemented by reference TRBV13 and TRBJ1-4, the full variable domain reads AAGVIQSPRHLIKEKRETATLKCYPIPRHDTVYWYQQGPGQDPQFLISFYEKMQSDKGSIPDRFSAQQFSDYHSELNMSSLELGDSALYFCASSEGVRKEKLFFGSGTQLSVL.

This clone was observed once. CDR3 loop: CASSYWMQGGGEAFF. The CDR3 DNA reads as TGTGCCAGCAGTTATTGGATGCAAGGGGGCGGTGAAGCTTTCTTT. The rearrangement uses TRBV6-2 or TRBV6-3 and TRBJ1-1; 7 bases map to TRBD1. The CDR3 has 15 residues. Losses at the gene ends were 3 bases for V and 7 bases for J; bases not matched to a gene: 11. Germline CDR1 reads MNHEY; CDR2 reads SVGEGT.